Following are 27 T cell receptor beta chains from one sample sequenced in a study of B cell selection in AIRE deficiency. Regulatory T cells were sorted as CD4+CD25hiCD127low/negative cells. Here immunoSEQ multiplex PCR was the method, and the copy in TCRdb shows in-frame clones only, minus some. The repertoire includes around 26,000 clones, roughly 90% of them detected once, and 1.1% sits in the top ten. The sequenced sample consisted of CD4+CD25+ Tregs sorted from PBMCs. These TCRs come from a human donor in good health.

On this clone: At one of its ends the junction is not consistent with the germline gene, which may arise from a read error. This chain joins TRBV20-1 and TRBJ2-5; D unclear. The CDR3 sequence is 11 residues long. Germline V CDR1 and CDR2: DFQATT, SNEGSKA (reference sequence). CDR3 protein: CSARSQKTQYF. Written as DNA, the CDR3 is TGCAGTGCTAGATCCCAAAAGACCCAGTACTTC.

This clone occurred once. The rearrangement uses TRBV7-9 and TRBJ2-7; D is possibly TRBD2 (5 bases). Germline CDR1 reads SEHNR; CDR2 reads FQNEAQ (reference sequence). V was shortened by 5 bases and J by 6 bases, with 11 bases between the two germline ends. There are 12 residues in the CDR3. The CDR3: CASSGTRVEQYF. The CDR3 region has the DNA TGTGCCAGCAGCGGAACTAGAGTCGAGCAGTACTTC.

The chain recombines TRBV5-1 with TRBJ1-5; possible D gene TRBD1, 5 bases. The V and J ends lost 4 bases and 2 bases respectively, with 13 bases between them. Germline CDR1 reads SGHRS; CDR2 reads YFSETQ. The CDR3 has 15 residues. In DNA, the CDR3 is TGCGCCAGCAGCCCTGACCCGGGGGGCAATCAGCCCCAGCATTTT. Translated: CASSPDPGGNQPQHF.

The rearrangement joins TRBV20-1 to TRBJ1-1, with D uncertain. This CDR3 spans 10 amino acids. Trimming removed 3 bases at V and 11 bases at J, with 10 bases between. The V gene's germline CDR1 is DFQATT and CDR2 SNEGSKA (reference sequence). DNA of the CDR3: TGCAGTGCTAGTATGCTGATGGCTTTCTTT. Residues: CSASMLMAFF.

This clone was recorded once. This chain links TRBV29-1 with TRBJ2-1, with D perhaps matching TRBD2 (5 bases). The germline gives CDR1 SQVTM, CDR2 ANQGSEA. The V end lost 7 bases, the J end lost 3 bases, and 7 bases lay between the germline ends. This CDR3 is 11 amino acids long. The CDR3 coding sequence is TGCAGCGCTGGACTCTACAATGAGCAGTTCTTC. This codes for CSAGLYNEQFF.

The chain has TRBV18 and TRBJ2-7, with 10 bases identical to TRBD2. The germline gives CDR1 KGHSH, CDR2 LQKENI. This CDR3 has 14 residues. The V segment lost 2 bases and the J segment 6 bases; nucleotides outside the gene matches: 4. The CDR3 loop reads CASSPGIAGGEQYF. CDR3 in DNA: TGTGCCAGCTCACCAGGGATAGCGGGGGGCGAGCAGTACTTC.

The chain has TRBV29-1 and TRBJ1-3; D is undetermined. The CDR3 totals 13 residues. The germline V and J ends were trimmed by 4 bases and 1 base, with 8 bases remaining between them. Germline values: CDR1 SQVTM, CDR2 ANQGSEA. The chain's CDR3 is CSVASFSGNTIYF. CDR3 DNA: TGCAGCGTTGCCTCTTTTTCTGGAAACACCATATATTTT.

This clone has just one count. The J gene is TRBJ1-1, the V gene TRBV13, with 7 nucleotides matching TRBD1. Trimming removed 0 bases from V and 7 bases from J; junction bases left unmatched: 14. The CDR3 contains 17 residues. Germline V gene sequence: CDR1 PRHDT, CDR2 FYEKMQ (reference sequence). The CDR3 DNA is TGTGCCAGCAGCTTAGGAGGGGGCGAGGTGATTCGCGGTGAAGCTTTCTTT. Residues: CASSLGGGEVIRGEAFF.

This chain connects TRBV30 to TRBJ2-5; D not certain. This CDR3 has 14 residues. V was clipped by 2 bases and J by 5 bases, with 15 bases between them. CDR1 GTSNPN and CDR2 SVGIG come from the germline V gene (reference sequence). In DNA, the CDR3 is TGTGCCTGGAGTCATAAACCCCTGCCGGAGACCCAGTACTTC. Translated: CAWSHKPLPETQYF.

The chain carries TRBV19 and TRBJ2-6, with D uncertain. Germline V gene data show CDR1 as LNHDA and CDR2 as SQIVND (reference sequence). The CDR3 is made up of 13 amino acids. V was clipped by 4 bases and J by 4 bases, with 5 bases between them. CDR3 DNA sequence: TGTGCCAGTAGTACTTCCGGGGCCAACGTCCTGACTTTC. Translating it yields CASSTSGANVLTF.

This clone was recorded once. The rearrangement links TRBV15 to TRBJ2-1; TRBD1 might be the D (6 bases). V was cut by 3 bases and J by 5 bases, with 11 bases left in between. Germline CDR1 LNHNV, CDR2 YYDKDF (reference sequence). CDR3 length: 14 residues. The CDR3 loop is CATSRTGRDNEQFF. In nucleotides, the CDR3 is TGTGCCACCAGCAGGACAGGTCGGGACAATGAGCAGTTCTTC.

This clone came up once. The CDR3 sequence is CSVEDRGSEKLFF. The CDR3 nucleotides read TGCAGCGTTGAGGACAGGGGAAGTGAAAAACTGTTTTTT. This sequence joins TRBV29-1 and TRBJ1-4, with TRBD1 identical over 9 bases. CDR1 SQVTM and CDR2 ANQGSEA come from the germline V gene. Unmatched junction bases numbered 3, after V lost 3 bases and J lost 7 bases. The CDR3 length is 13 residues.

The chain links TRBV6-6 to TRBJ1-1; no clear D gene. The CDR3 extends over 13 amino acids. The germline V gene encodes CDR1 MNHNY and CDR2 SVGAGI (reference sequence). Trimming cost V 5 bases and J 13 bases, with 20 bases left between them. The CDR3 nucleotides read TGTGCCAGCAGTCTTTGGGCCCGGAGTTTAGGTTTCTTT. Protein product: CASSLWARSLGFF.

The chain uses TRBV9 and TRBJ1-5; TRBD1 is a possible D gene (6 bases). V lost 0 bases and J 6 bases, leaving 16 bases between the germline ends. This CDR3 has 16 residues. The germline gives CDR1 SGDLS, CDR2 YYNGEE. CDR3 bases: TGTGCCAGCAGCGTAGGTGGTGGGCAGGGGAGTCAGCCCCAGCATTTT. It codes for CASSVGGGQGSQPQHF.

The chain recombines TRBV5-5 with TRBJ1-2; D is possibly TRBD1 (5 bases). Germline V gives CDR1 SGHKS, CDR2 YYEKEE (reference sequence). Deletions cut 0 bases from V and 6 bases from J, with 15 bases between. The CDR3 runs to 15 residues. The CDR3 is CASSLAFRGRDGYTF. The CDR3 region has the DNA TGTGCCAGCAGCTTGGCCTTTAGGGGAAGGGATGGCTACACCTTC.

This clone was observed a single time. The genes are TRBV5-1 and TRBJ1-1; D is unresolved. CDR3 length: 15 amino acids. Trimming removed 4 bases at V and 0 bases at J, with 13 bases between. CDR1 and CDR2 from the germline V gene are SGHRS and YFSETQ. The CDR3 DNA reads TGCGCCAGCAGCATCTTCGGGCAAATGAACACTGAAGCTTTCTTT. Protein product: CASSIFGQMNTEAFF.

The CDR3 DNA reads as TGCGCCAGCAGCACCCGACTAGCGGGGAACACAGATACGCAGTATTTT. This translates into CASSTRLAGNTDTQYF. V gene TRBV5-1 combines with J gene TRBJ2-3; 11 bases are shared with TRBD2. The J segment lost 2 bases and the V segment lost 4 bases, leaving 6 bases of the junction unmatched. Germline V gives CDR1 SGHRS, CDR2 YFSETQ. The CDR3 runs 16 residues.

CDR3 DNA sequence: TGTGCTAGTGGTTTGGGTCCCGGAGGGCTAGCGAGCGATACGCAGTATTTT. Translated, it gives CASGLGPGGLASDTQYF. V usage is TRBV12-5 and J usage is TRBJ2-3; D perhaps matches TRBD2 (6 bases). CDR3 length equals 17 residues. Trimming removed 1 base at V and 6 bases at J, with 20 bases between. The germline V gene has CDR1 LGHNT and CDR2 FRNRAP. Drawing the rest from reference TRBV12-5 and TRBJ2-3, the complete variable domain is DARVTQTPRHKVTEMGQEVTMRCQPILGHNTVFWYRQTMMQGLELLAYFRNRAPLDDSGMPKDRFSAEMPDATLATLKIQPSEPRDSAVYFCASGLGPGGLASDTQYFGPGTRLTVL.

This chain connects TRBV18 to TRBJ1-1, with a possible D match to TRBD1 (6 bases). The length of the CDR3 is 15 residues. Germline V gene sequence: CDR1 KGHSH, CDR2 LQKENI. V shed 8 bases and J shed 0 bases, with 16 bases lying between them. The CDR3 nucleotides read TGTGCCAGCACCAGGACAGCCAATTTGAACACTGAAGCTTTCTTT. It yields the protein CASTRTANLNTEAFF.

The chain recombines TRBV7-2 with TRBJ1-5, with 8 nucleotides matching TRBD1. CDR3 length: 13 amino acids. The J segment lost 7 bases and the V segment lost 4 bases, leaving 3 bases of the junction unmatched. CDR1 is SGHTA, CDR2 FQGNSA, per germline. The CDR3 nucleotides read TGTGCCAGCAGCTCGGACAGGGCCCAGCCCCAGCATTTT. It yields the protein CASSSDRAQPQHF.

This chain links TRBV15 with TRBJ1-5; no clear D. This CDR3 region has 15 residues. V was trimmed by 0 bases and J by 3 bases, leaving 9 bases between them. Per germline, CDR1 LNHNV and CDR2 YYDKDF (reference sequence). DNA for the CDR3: TGTGCCACCAGCAGAGACATTAGTTTCAATCAGCCCCAGCATTTT. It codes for CATSRDISFNQPQHF.

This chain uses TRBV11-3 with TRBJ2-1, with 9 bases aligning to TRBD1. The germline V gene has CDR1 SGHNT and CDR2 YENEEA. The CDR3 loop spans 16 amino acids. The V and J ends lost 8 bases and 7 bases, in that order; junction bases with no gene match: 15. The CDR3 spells CASPSRDRESGNEQFF. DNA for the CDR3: TGTGCCAGCCCTTCCCGGGACAGGGAATCGGGTAATGAGCAGTTCTTC.

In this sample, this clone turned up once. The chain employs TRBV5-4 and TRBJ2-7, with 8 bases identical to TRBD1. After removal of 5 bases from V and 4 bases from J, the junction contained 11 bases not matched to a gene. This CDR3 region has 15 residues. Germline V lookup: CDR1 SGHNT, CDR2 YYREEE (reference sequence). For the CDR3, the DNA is TGTGCCAGCAGTATCCAGGGGGCGCGCATTTACGAGCAGTACTTC. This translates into CASSIQGARIYEQYF. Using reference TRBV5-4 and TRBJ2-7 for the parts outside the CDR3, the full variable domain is ETGVTQSPTHLIKTRGQQVTLRCSSQSGHNTVSWYQQALGQGPQFIFQYYREEENGRGNFPPRFSGLQFPNYSSELNVNALELDDSALYLCASSIQGARIYEQYFGPGTRLTVT.

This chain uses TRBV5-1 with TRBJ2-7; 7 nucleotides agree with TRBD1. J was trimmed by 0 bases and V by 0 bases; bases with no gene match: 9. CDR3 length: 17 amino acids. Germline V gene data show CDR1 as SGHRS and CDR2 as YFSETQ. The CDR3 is CASSLATGTADSYEQYF. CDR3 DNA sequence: TGCGCCAGCAGCTTGGCAACCGGGACAGCGGACTCCTACGAGCAGTACTTC. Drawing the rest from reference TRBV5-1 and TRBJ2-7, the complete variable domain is KAGVTQTPRYLIKTRGQQVTLSCSPISGHRSVSWYQQTPGQGLQFLFEYFSETQRNKGNFPGRFSGRQFSNSRSEMNVSTLELGDSALYLCASSLATGTADSYEQYFGPGTRLTVT.

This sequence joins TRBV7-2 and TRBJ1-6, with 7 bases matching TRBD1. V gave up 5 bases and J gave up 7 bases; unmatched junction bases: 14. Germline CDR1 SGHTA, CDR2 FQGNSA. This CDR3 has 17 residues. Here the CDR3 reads CASSISGTAGINSPLHF. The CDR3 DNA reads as TGTGCCAGCAGCATATCCGGGACAGCCGGGATCAATTCACCCCTCCACTTT. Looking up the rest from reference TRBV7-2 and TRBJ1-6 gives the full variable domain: GAGVSQSPSNKVTEKGKDVELRCDPISGHTALYWYRQSLGQGLEFLIYFQGNSAPDKSGLPSDRFSAERTGGSVSTLTIQRTQQEDSAVYLCASSISGTAGINSPLHFGNGTRLTVT.

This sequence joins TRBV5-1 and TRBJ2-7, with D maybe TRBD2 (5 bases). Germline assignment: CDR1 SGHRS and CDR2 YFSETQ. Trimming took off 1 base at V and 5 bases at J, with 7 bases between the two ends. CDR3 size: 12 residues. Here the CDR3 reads CASSLQEDEQYF. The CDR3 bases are TGCGCCAGCAGCTTGCAGGAGGACGAGCAGTACTTC.

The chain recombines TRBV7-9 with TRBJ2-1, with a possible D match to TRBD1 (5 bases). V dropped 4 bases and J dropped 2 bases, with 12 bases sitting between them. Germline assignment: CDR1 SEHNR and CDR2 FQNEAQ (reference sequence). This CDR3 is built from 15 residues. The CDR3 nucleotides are TGTGCCAGCAGCTCCCCCCAGGGCCCCTACAATGAGCAGTTCTTC. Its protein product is CASSSPQGPYNEQFF.